This T cell receptor (beta chain) stems from a study of T cell clonality in common variable immunodeficiency. TCRdb's table, derived via immunoSEQ multiplex PCR, lists solely in-frame clones and lacks some. Altogether 25,000 to 35,000 clones were found in the sample, and no singletons occur. This clone has at least ten counts. The read is 3 residues too short to cover the CDR3 end, so that end is filled in from the germline J gene. Germline V gene sequence: CDR1 SGHTA, CDR2 FQGNSA. The CDR3 length is 15 residues. Trimming cost V 5 bases and J 4 bases; bases outside gene matches: 6. The sequencing sample was made of peripheral blood mononuclear cells. J is TRBJ2-3 and V is TRBV7-2; 10 bases are a match to TRBD1. The TCR sequence derives from a person between 18 and 70 years old in good health. The sequenced CDR3 bases are TGTGCCAGCAGCCCGGGACAGGGGAGGGCAGATACG. This encodes CASSPGQGRADT. The whole CDR3 is CASSPGQGRADTQYF.